What follows are 17 T cell receptor beta chains derived from one specimen sequenced in a study of beta chain features in type 1 diabetes. General study findings and limits: For Type 1 diabetes patients, all four CD4+ subsets carried TCRB CDR3s that were moderately but significantly shorter.

These receptors have no identified antigens. The entirety of the isolated RNA underwent reverse transcription, so expressed TCRB transcripts were sequenced. Clones were sequenced by immunoSEQ multiplex PCR, and TCRdb holds only the in-frame ones, with some missing. The sample has 120,000 or so clones, roughly 17% seen once; the top ten hold 2.6%. The sample taken for sequencing was central memory CD4+ T cells from blood. Source of these receptors: a man between 18 and 35 years old with type 1 diabetes.

The chain joins TRBV6-6 to TRBJ2-1, with 7 bases aligning to TRBD1. The length of the CDR3 is 15 residues. The junction had 7 bases not matched to a gene; V was cut back by 5 bases and J by 3 bases. In germline, CDR1 is MNHNY, CDR2 SVGAGI (reference sequence). DNA of the CDR3: TGTGCCAGCAGTAACCGGGGACAGCACTACAATGAGCAGTTCTTC. Translated, it gives CASSNRGQHYNEQFF.

This clone was detected a few times. This clone may be a read error of a much larger clone one base away. Other DNA sequences in the same sample also yield this CDR3. V is TRBV7-2 and J is TRBJ2-1, with D possibly being TRBD2 (6 bases). The germline gives CDR1 SGHTA, CDR2 FQGNSA. The CDR3 runs to 15 residues. Written as DNA, the CDR3 is TGCGCCAGCAGCTCGCAAGGGACTCCAGCTAATGAGCAGTTCTTC. Its protein is CASSSQGTPANEQFF.

This clone occurred a few times. This sequence joins TRBV5-4 and TRBJ2-3; D unclear. Trimming pared 4 bases from V and 1 base from J, leaving 10 bases between. This CDR3 is 14 amino acids long. CDR1 and CDR2 (germline): SGHNT, YYREEE (reference sequence). In nucleotides, the CDR3 is TGTGCCAGCAGCCCCCCTCCTGGCACAGATACGCAGTATTTT. It is translated as CASSPPPGTDTQYF.

Only a few counts were recorded for this clone. The rearrangement uses TRBV4-1 and TRBJ2-1, with 7 bases identical to TRBD2. Germline CDR1 and CDR2: MGHRA and YSYEKL. The CDR3 sequence is 18 residues long. With 3 bases clipped from V and 4 bases from J, the junction kept 15 bases outside the gene matches. The CDR3 region is CASSQYPLLAEPYNEQFF. The CDR3 DNA reads TGCGCCAGCAGCCAGTACCCTCTCCTAGCGGAGCCTTACAATGAGCAGTTCTTC.

The chain carries TRBV7-2 and TRBJ2-7; 12 positions match TRBD1. This CDR3 contains 15 residues. The junction had 2 bases not matched to a gene; V was cut back by 1 base and J by 4 bases. Germline V CDR1 and CDR2: SGHTA, FQGNSA. The CDR3 reads CASSLVGQGAYEQYF. CDR3 nucleotide sequence: TGTGCCAGCAGCTTAGTGGGACAGGGGGCTTACGAGCAGTACTTC. Drawing the rest from reference TRBV7-2 and TRBJ2-7, the complete variable domain is GAGVSQSPSNKVTEKGKDVELRCDPISGHTALYWYRQSLGQGLEFLIYFQGNSAPDKSGLPSDRFSAERTGGSVSTLTIQRTQQEDSAVYLCASSLVGQGAYEQYFGPGTRLTVT.

The chain is built from TRBV4-3 and TRBJ1-2, with D possibly TRBD1 on 5 matching bases. This CDR3 is built from 15 residues. V was shortened by 1 base and J by 8 bases, with 17 bases between the two germline ends. Germline CDR1 is LGHNA and CDR2 is YSLEER. The CDR3 region is CASSQVSAQAIGYTF. CDR3 bases: TGCGCCAGCAGCCAAGTGTCGGCACAGGCCATAGGCTACACCTTC.

The DNA for the CDR3 is TGTGCCAGCAGTCCCCCCTCAGCCGGGGCCAACGTCCTGACTTTC. Its translation is CASSPPSAGANVLTF. V gene TRBV2 combines with J gene TRBJ2-6; D is unclear. CDR1 is SNHLY, CDR2 FYNNEI, per germline. The CDR3 extends over 15 amino acids. Trimming took off 5 bases at V and 4 bases at J, with 12 bases between the two ends.

This clone has more than one count but fewer than ten. This chain connects TRBV29-1 to TRBJ2-5; unclear D gene. The closer fit of TRBJ2-7 to the DNA end suggests the J call may be wrong. Germline assignment: CDR1 SQVTM and CDR2 ANQGSEA. There are 13 residues in the CDR3. The CDR3 loop is CSVGNFTGYEQYF. The CDR3 coding sequence is TGCAGCGTTGGAAACTTCACGGGCTACGAGCAGTACTTC.

For this clone: Other DNA sequences of this sample code for an identical CDR3. The chain uses TRBV11-2 and TRBJ2-5; possible D gene TRBD1, 5 bases. V lost 5 bases to trimming and J lost 7 bases, with 11 bases between them. The CDR3 has 12 residues. Per germline, CDR1 SGHAT and CDR2 FQNNGV. CDR3 residues: CASSPQQGTQYF. CDR3 coding DNA: TGTGCCAGCAGCCCACAGCAGGGGACCCAGTACTTC.

This clone was counted many times. The J gene is TRBJ2-1, the V gene TRBV9; no definite D call. The CDR3 has 15 amino acids. Germline-derived CDR1 and CDR2 are SGDLS and YYNGEE. V lost 0 bases and J 5 bases, leaving 12 bases between the germline ends. CDR3 residues: CASSVAWVQNNEQFF. DNA of the CDR3: TGTGCCAGCAGCGTAGCTTGGGTGCAAAACAATGAGCAGTTCTTC.

In its sample, this clone was seen a few times. V is TRBV29-1 and J is TRBJ1-1; D unclear. This CDR3 has 12 amino acids. Trimming took off 4 bases at V and 2 bases at J, with 8 bases between the two ends. Germline lookup yields CDR1 SQVTM and CDR2 ANQGSEA. The CDR3 sequence is CSVGPSNTEAFF. The CDR3 DNA follows: TGCAGCGTTGGACCGAGTAACACTGAAGCTTTCTTT.

V is TRBV15 and J is TRBJ1-5, with 7 bases fitting TRBD1. Germline V gene lookup returns CDR1 LNHNV and CDR2 YYDKDF (reference sequence). CDR3 length: 14 amino acids. Trimming removed 5 bases from V and 5 bases from J; junction bases left unmatched: 6. The CDR3 DNA sequence: TGTGCCACCAGCTTCGGGGACAGTTATCAGCCCCAGCATTTT. Its protein product is CATSFGDSYQPQHF.

This chain links TRBV5-1 with TRBJ2-7; D remains unclear. Trimming took off 6 bases at V and 6 bases at J, with 19 bases between the two ends. This CDR3 comprises 14 residues. Germline V lookup: CDR1 SGHRS, CDR2 YFSETQ. CDR3 in amino acids: CASTLTGVSSEQYF. The CDR3 DNA reads as TGCGCCAGCACCCTGACTGGAGTGTCATCCGAGCAGTACTTC.

The chain recombines TRBV5-1 with TRBJ1-1, with a possible D match to TRBD1 (5 bases). The CDR3 spans 14 residues. V lost 1 base to trimming and J lost 0 bases, with 7 bases between them. Germline V gene sequence: CDR1 SGHRS, CDR2 YFSETQ. The CDR3 coding sequence is TGCGCCAGCAGCTTGAACAGGATGAACACTGAAGCTTTCTTT. This encodes CASSLNRMNTEAFF.

This clone was seen many times. The chain joins TRBV13 to TRBJ1-1, with D possibly matching TRBD1 (6 bases). This CDR3 contains 14 residues. V was pared by 4 bases and J by 0 bases, with 9 bases between. Germline CDR1 and CDR2: PRHDT and FYEKMQ (reference sequence). The CDR3 sequence is CASSWRGMNTEAFF. CDR3 sequence (DNA): TGTGCCAGCAGCTGGAGGGGGATGAACACTGAAGCTTTCTTT.

This chain uses TRBV4-1 with TRBJ2-2; TRBD2 agrees at 7 bases. This CDR3 region has 17 residues. V shed 0 bases and J 2 bases; nucleotides not matched to a gene: 6. Looked up from germline, CDR1 is MGHRA and CDR2 is YSYEKL. This CDR3 is CASSQDPPTSNTGELFF. CDR3 in DNA: TGCGCCAGCAGCCAAGATCCTCCGACTAGCAACACCGGGGAGCTGTTTTTT.

This chain uses TRBV29-1 with TRBJ1-1; TRBD1 might be the D (6 bases). There are 12 residues in the CDR3. Trimming removed 7 bases at V and 11 bases at J, with 20 bases between. Germline values: CDR1 SQVTM, CDR2 ANQGSEA. CDR3 sequence (DNA): TGCAGCGCCGGACAGCTTCCCTTGTTTGCTTTCTTT. This translates into CSAGQLPLFAFF.